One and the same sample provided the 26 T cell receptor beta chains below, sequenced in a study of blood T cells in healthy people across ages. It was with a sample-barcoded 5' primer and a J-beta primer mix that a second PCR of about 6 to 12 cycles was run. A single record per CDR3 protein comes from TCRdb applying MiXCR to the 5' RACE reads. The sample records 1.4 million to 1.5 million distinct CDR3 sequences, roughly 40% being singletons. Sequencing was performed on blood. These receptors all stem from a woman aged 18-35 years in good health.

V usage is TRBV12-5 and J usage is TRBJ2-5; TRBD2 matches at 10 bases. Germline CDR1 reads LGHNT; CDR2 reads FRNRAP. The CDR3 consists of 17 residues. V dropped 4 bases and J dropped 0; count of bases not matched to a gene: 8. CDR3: CASGSWTSGLNQETQYF. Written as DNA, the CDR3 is TGTGCTAGTGGTTCCTGGACTAGCGGTTTGAACCAAGAGACCCAGTACTTC.

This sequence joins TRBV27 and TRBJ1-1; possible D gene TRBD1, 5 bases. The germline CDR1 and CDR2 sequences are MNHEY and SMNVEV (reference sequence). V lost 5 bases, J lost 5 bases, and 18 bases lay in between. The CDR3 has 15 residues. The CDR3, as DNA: TGTGCCAGCAGTCATTTCGGATTGGGGGGGACTGAAGCTTTCTTT. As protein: CASSHFGLGGTEAFF.

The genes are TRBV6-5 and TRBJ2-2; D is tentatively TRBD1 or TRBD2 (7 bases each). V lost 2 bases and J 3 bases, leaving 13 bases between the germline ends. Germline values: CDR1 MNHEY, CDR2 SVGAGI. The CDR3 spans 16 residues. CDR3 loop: CASSYGQGGHTGELFF. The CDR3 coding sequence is TGTGCCAGCAGTTACGGGCAGGGGGGGCACACCGGGGAGCTGTTTTTT.

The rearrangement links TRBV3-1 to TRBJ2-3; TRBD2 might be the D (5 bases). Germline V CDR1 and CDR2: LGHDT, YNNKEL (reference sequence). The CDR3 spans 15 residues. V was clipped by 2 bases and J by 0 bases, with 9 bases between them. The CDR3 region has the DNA TGTGCCAGCAGCCAACGCGGCGGGAGCACAGATACGCAGTATTTT. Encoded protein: CASSQRGGSTDTQYF.

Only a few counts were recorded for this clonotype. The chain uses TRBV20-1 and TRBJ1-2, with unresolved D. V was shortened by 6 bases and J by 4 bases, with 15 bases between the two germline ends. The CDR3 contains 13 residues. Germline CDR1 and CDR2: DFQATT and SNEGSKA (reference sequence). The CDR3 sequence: CSATTQKPYGYTF. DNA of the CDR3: TGCAGTGCCACGACCCAGAAACCCTATGGCTACACCTTC.

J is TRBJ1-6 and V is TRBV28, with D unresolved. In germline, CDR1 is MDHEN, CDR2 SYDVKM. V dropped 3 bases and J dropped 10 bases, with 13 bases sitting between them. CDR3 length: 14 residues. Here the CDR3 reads CASSLGPSGSPLHF. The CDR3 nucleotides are TGTGCCAGCAGTTTGGGTCCTTCCGGGTCACCCCTCCACTTT. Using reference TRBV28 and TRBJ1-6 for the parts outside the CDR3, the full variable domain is DVKVTQSSRYLVKRTGEKVFLECVQDMDHENMFWYRQDPGLGLRLIYFSYDVKMKEKGDIPEGYSVSREKKERFSLILESASTNQTSMYLCASSLGPSGSPLHFGNGTRLTVT.

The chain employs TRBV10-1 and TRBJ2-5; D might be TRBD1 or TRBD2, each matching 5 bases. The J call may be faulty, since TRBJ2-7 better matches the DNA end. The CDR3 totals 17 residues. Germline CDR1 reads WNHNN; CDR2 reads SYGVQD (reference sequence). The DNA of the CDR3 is TGCGCCAGCAGTGGATCCTCGAGGGGCGGCGGGCCCTACGAGCAGTACTTC. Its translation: CASSGSSRGGGPYEQYF.

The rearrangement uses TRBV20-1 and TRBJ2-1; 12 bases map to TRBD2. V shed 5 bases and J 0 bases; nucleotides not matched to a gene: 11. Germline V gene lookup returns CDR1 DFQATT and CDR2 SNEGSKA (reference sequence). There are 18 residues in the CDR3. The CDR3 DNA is TGCAGTGCTTTCCAACTAGCGGGAGGAGAGGGCTCCTACAATGAGCAGTTCTTC. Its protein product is CSAFQLAGGEGSYNEQFF.

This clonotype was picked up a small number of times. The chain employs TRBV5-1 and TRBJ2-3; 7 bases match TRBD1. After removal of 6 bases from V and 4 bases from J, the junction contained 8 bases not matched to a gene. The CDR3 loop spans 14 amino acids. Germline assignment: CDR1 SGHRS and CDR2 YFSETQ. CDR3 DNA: TGCGCCAGCATGGAGAGAGGGGGCGCAGATACGCAGTATTTT. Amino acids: CASMERGGADTQYF.

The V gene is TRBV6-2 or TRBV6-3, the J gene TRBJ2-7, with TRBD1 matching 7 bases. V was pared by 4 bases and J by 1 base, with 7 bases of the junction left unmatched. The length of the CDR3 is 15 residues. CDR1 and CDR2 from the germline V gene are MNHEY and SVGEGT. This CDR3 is CASSSPETGSYEQYF. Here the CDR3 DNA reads TGTGCCAGCAGTTCGCCAGAGACAGGGTCCTACGAGCAGTACTTC.

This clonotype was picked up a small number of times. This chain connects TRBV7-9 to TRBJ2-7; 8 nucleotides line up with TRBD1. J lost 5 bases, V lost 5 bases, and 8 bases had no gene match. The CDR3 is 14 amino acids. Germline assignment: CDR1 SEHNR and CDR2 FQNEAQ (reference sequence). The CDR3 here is CASSPRQGPDEQYF. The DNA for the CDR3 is TGTGCCAGCAGCCCAAGACAGGGGCCCGACGAGCAGTACTTC. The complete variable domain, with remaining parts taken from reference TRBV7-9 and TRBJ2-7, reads DTGVSQNPRHKITKRGQNVTFRCDPISEHNRLYWYRQTLGQGPEFLTYFQNEAQLEKSRLLSDRFSAERPKGSFSTLEIQRTEQGDSAMYLCASSPRQGPDEQYFGPGTRLTVT.

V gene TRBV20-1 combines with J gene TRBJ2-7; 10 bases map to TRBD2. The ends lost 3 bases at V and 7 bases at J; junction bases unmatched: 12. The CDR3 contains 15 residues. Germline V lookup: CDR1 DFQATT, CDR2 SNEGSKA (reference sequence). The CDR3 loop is CSAREAGGASNEQYF. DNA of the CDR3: TGCAGTGCTAGGGAAGCGGGAGGGGCCTCCAATGAGCAGTACTTC.

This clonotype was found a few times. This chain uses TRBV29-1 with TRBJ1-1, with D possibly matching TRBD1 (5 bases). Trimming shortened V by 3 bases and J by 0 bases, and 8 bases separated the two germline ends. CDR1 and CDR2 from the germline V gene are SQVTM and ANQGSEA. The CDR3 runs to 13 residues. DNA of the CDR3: TGCAGCGTTGAGGGACTTATGAACACTGAAGCTTTCTTT. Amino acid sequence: CSVEGLMNTEAFF.

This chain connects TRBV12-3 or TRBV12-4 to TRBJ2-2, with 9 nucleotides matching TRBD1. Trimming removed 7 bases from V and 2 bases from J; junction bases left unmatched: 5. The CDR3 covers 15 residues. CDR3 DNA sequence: TGTGCCAGCATTACAGGGGGCGTCAACACCGGGGAGCTGTTTTTT. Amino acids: CASITGGVNTGELFF.

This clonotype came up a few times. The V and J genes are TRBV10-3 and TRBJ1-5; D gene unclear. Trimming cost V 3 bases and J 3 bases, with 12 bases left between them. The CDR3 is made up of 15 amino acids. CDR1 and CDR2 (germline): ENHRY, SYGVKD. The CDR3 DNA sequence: TGTGCCATCAGTGATTATTTCGGGAACAATCAGCCCCAGCATTTT. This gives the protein CAISDYFGNNQPQHF.

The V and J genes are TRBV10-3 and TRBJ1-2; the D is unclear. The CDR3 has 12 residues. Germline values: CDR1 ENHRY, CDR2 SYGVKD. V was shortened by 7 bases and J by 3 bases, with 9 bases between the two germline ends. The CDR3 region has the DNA TGTGCCATCAAACGCTCCGACTATGGCTACACCTTC. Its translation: CAIKRSDYGYTF.

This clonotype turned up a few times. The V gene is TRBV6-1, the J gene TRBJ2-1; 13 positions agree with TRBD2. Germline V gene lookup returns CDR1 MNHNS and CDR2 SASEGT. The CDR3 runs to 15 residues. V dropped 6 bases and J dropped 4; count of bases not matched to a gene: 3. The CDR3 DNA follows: TGTGCCAGCAGAGAGGGACTAGCGGGGTACAATGAGCAGTTCTTC. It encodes CASREGLAGYNEQFF.

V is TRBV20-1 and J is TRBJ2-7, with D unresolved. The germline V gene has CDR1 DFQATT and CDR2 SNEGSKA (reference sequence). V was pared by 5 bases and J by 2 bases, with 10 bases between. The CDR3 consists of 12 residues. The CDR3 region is CSAPTGPYEQYF. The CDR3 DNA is TGCAGTGCTCCCACGGGCCCCTACGAGCAGTACTTC.

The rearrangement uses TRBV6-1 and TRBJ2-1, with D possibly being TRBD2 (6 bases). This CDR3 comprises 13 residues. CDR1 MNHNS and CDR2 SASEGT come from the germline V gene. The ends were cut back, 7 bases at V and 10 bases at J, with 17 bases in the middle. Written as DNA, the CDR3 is TGTGCCAGCACCGAAGGGTTTGGGGGGGAGCAGTTCTTC. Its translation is CASTEGFGGEQFF.

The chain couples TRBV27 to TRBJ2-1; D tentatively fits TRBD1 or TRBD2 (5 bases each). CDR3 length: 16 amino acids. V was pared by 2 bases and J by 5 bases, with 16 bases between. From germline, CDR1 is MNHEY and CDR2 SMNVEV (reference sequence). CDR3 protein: CASSLNTGTVDNEQFF. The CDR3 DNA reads TGTGCCAGCAGTTTAAATACCGGGACGGTGGACAATGAGCAGTTCTTC.

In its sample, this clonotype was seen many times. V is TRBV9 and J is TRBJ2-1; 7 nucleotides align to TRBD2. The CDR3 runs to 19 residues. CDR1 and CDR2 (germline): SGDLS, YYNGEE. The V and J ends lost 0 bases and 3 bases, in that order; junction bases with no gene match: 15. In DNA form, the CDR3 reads TGTGCCAGCAGCGTAGCTCTAGGGTTCCCTAGCGGAGACTACAATGAGCAGTTCTTC. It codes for CASSVALGFPSGDYNEQFF. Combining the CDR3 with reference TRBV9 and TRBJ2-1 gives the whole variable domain DSGVTQTPKHLITATGQRVTLRCSPRSGDLSVYWYQQSLDQGLQFLIQYYNGEERAKGNILERFSAQQFPDLHSELNLSSLELGDSALYFCASSVALGFPSGDYNEQFFGPGTRLTVL.

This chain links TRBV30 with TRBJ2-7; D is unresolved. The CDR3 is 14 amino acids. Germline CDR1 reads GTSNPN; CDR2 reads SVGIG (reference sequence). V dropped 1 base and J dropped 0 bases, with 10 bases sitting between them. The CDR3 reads CAWSGFLSSYEQYF. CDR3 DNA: TGTGCCTGGAGTGGATTCCTAAGCTCCTACGAGCAGTACTTC.

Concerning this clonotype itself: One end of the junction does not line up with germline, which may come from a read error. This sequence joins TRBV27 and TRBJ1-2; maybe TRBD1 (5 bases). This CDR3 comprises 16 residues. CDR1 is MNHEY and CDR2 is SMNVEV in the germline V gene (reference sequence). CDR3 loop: CASSPTPGTPNYGYTF. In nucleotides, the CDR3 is TGTGCCAGCAGTCCCACTCCGGGGACTCCTAATTATGGCTACACCTTC.

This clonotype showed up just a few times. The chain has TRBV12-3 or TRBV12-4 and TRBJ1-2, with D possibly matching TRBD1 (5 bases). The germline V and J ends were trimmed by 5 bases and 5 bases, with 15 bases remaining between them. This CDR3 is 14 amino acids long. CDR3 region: CASSPPGTDYGYTF. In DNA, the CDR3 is TGTGCCAGCAGTCCCCCCGGGACTGATTATGGCTACACCTTC.

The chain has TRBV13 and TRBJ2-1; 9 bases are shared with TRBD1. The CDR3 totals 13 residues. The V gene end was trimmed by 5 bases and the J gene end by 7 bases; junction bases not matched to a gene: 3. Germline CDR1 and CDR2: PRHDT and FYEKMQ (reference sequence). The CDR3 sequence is CASSEQGANEQFF. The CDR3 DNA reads TGTGCCAGCAGCGAACAGGGGGCTAATGAGCAGTTCTTC.

The CDR3 reads CASRPSGGIMLEQYF. The CDR3 DNA sequence: TGTGCCAGCAGACCCAGTGGAGGTATTATGCTCGAGCAGTACTTC. V is TRBV6-5 and J is TRBJ2-5, with D perhaps TRBD2 (5 bases). The J call may be mistaken, given a closer DNA end match to TRBJ2-7. Germline CDR1 is MNHEY and CDR2 is SVGAGI. The length of the CDR3 is 15 residues.